One sample yielded the 11 T cell receptor beta chains listed below, sequenced in a study of T cell changes during pregnancy in multiple sclerosis (dated by TCRdb to about 2019). The library was prepared using the immunoSEQ multiplex PCR assay. TCRdb obtained this table from immuneACCESS and retained in-frame rearrangements with V and J assigned. These tables miss some clones; where compared with another copy, unresolved V genes account for less than half of the shortfall, and the remainder is unexplained. The sample table holds over 20,000 clones, of which approximately 86% were seen once. The ten largest clones represent roughly 0.99% of the sample. The sample was CD4+ T cells from peripheral blood mononuclear cells, taken in the first trimester of pregnancy. These receptor sequences come from a female donor in good health, enrolled as a control in a pregnancy study.

The rearrangement joins TRBV7-9 to TRBJ1-2; perhaps TRBD1 as D (6 bases). The CDR3 totals 15 residues. Trimming took off 5 bases at V and 0 bases at J, with 13 bases between the two ends. CDR1 is SEHNR and CDR2 is FQNEAQ in the germline V gene (reference sequence). CDR3 region: CASSPGTPSNYGYTF. The DNA for the CDR3 is TGTGCCAGCAGCCCCGGGACACCCTCTAACTATGGCTACACCTTC.

The chain carries TRBV23-1 and TRBJ2-7; perhaps TRBD2 as D (6 bases). TRBV23-1 is an ORF; its function is uncertain. The CDR3 has 13 amino acids. V lost 4 bases and J lost 11, with 18 bases in between. CDR3 sequence: CASSPYPSGTEYF. The CDR3 bases are TGCGCCAGCAGTCCCTACCCCTCCGGGACTGAGTACTTC.

The chain is built from TRBV5-4 and TRBJ2-7; 8 bases fit TRBD2. V lost 4 bases to trimming and J lost 2 bases; unmatched junction nucleotides: 8. The V gene's germline CDR1 is SGHNT and CDR2 YYREEE (reference sequence). The CDR3 runs to 15 residues. The CDR3 loop is CASSTSRGGPYEQYF. The CDR3 DNA reads as TGTGCCAGCAGCACCTCCCGGGGGGGCCCCTACGAGCAGTACTTC. The whole variable domain, remainder taken from reference TRBV5-4 and TRBJ2-7, is ETGVTQSPTHLIKTRGQQVTLRCSSQSGHNTVSWYQQALGQGPQFIFQYYREEENGRGNFPPRFSGLQFPNYSSELNVNALELDDSALYLCASSTSRGGPYEQYFGPGTRLTVT.

The rearrangement joins TRBV5-6 to TRBJ2-7; D may be TRBD1 (6 bases). Trimming took 0 bases from V and 5 from J, leaving 15 bases between them. The CDR3 covers 15 residues. Germline values: CDR1 SGHDT, CDR2 YYEEEE. The CDR3 reads CASSLVSGTWDEQYF. CDR3 in DNA: TGTGCCAGCAGCTTGGTATCCGGGACATGGGACGAGCAGTACTTC.

This clone was seen only once. The chain recombines TRBV5-4 with TRBJ2-3; TRBD1 matches 9 bases. Trimming removed 3 bases from V and 4 bases from J; junction bases left unmatched: 12. The CDR3 runs to 17 residues. The germline V gene encodes CDR1 SGHNT and CDR2 YYREEE (reference sequence). The CDR3 loop reads CASSSPTGGLWSDTQYF. Here the CDR3 DNA reads TGTGCCAGCAGCTCCCCCACAGGGGGCTTATGGTCAGATACGCAGTATTTT.

The chain joins TRBV5-6 to TRBJ1-3; D not certain. Germline V CDR1 and CDR2: SGHDT, YYEEEE. CDR3 length: 15 amino acids. V lost 4 bases, J lost 0 bases, and 11 bases lay in between. Written as DNA, the CDR3 is TGTGCCAGCAGCCGGCGGGTGGACTCTGGAAACACCATATATTTT. Translating it yields CASSRRVDSGNTIYF.

Written as DNA, the CDR3 is TGCGCCAGCAGCCAAACAGGGGGGGGAAACATTCAGTACTTC. Encoded protein: CASSQTGGGNIQYF. This chain uses TRBV4-3 with TRBJ2-4, with D possibly TRBD1 on 8 matching bases. Between the trimmed V and J ends, which lost 2 bases and 6 bases, there was a span of 11 bases. CDR3 length: 14 residues. Germline CDR1 reads LGHNA; CDR2 reads YSLEER.

V gene TRBV15 combines with J gene TRBJ1-6, with D uncertain. V was trimmed by 5 bases and J by 6 bases, leaving 8 bases between them. Germline loops: CDR1 LNHNV, CDR2 YYDKDF (reference sequence). The CDR3 extends over 13 amino acids. The CDR3 nucleotides read TGTGCCACCAGCGAGGGCCGTAATTCACCCCTCCACTTT. Protein sequence: CATSEGRNSPLHF.

The chain has TRBV5-1 and TRBJ1-3; D unresolved. Germline loops: CDR1 SGHRS, CDR2 YFSETQ. V gave up 0 bases and J gave up 4 bases, with 11 bases separating them. The CDR3 consists of 15 residues. CDR3 coding DNA: TGCGCCAGCAGCTTGGATTTGGCCATGGGAAACACCATATATTTT. Amino acids: CASSLDLAMGNTIYF. The full variable domain, in which reference TRBV5-1 and TRBJ1-3 provide the parts outside the CDR3, is KAGVTQTPRYLIKTRGQQVTLSCSPISGHRSVSWYQQTPGQGLQFLFEYFSETQRNKGNFPGRFSGRQFSNSRSEMNVSTLELGDSALYLCASSLDLAMGNTIYFGEGSWLTVV.

The chain combines TRBV15 with TRBJ2-7; D is ambiguous. Germline assignment: CDR1 LNHNV and CDR2 YYDKDF (reference sequence). Trimming removed 0 bases from V and 5 bases from J, with 17 bases in between. This CDR3 contains 16 residues. CDR3 sequence (DNA): TGTGCCACCAGCAGAGATCTTAGGTACGGTCGGGACGAGCAGTACTTC. Amino acids: CATSRDLRYGRDEQYF.

V is TRBV9 and J is TRBJ2-3; D perhaps matches TRBD2 (6 bases). Trimming took off 4 bases at V and 2 bases at J, with 20 bases between the two ends. The CDR3 runs 17 residues. The germline V gene encodes CDR1 SGDLS and CDR2 YYNGEE. CDR3 DNA: TGTGCCAGCAGCTCTCCCCCGGGCGGGACTGACACAGATACGCAGTATTTT. Translation: CASSSPPGGTDTDTQYF.